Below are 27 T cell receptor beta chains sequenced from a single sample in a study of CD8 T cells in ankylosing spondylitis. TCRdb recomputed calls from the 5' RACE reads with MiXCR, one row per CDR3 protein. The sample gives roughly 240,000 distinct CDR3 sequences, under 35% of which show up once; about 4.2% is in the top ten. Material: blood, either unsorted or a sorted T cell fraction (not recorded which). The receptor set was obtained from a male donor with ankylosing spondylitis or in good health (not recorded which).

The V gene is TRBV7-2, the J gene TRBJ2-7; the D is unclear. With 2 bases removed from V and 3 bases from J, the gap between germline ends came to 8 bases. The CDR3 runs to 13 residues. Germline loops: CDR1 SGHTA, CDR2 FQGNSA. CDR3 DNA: TGTGCCAGCAGCTTATCAATCAGCTACGAGCAGTACTTC. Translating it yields CASSLSISYEQYF.

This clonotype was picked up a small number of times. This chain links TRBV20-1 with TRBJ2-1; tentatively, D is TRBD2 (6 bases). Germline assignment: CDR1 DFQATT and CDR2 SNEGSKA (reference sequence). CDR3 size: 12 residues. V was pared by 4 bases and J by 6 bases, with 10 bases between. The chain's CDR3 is CSAILGGNEQFF. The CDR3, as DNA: TGCAGTGCTATATTGGGAGGCAATGAGCAGTTCTTC.

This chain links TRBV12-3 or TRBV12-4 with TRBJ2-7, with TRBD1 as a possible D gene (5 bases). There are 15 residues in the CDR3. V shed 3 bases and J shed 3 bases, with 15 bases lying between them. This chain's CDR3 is CASSFGQGRIYEQYF. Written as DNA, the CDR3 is TGTGCCAGCAGTTTTGGTCAGGGTAGGATCTACGAGCAGTACTTC.

Here the CDR3 reads CASSRGTQYF. The CDR3 nucleotides read TGTGCCAGCAGCCGGGGGACCCAGTACTTC. The rearrangement joins TRBV28 to TRBJ2-5; D is perhaps TRBD2 (5 bases). Germline V CDR1 and CDR2: MDHEN, SYDVKM. The CDR3 runs to 10 residues. V shed 6 bases and J shed 7 bases, with 6 bases lying between them. The entire variable domain, with the rest obtained from reference TRBV28 and TRBJ2-5, is as follows: DVKVTQSSRYLVKRTGEKVFLECVQDMDHENMFWYRQDPGLGLRLIYFSYDVKMKEKGDIPEGYSVSREKKERFSLILESASTNQTSMYLCASSRGTQYFGPGTRLLVL.

Here the CDR3 reads CASRGGKDTEAFF. The CDR3 DNA reads TGTGCCAGCCGTGGGGGGAAAGACACTGAAGCTTTCTTT. This chain uses TRBV6-1 with TRBJ1-1; D is perhaps TRBD1 (5 bases). The CDR3 consists of 13 residues. Trimming removed 8 bases at V and 3 bases at J, with 13 bases between. Germline V gene sequence: CDR1 MNHNS, CDR2 SASEGT.

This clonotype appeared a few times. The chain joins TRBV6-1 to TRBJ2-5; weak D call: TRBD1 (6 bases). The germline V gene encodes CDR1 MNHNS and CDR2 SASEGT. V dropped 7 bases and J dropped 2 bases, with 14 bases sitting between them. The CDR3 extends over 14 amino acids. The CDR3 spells CASTDLGQQETQYF. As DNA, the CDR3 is TGTGCCAGCACCGACCTCGGACAGCAAGAGACCCAGTACTTC.

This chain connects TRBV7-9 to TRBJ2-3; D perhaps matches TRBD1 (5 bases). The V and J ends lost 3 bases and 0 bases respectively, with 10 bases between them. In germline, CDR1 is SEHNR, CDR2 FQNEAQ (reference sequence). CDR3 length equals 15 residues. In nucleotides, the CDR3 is TGTGCCAGCAGCTTGGCGGACACTAGCACAGATACGCAGTATTTT. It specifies CASSLADTSTDTQYF.

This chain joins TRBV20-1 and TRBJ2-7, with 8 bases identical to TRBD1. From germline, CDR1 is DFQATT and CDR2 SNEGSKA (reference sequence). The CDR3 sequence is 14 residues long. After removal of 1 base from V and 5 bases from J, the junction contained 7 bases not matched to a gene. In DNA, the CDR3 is TGCAGTGCTAGAGCGGACAGGGAGCCCCACGAGCAGTACTTC. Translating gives CSARADREPHEQYF.

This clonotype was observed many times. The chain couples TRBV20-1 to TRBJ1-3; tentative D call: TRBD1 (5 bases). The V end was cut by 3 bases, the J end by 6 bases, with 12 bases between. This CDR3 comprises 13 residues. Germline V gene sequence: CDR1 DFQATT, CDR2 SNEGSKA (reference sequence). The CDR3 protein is CSASLAGSNTIYF. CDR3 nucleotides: TGCAGTGCTAGTCTGGCAGGGTCAAACACCATATATTTT.

For the CDR3, the DNA is TGCAGCGTTGTTAGGGGCGCAGGAGATTATGGCTACACCTTC. Its translation: CSVVRGAGDYGYTF. J is TRBJ1-2 and V is TRBV29-1, with D possibly matching TRBD1 (5 bases). The ends were cut back, 4 bases at V and 5 bases at J, with 17 bases in the middle. Germline V CDR1 and CDR2: SQVTM, ANQGSEA. CDR3 length: 14 amino acids.

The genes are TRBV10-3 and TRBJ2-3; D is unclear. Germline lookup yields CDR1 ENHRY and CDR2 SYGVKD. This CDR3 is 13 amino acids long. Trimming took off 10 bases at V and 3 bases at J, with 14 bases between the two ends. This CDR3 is CATTVVATDTQYF. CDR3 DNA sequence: TGTGCCACCACTGTCGTTGCTACAGATACGCAGTATTTT.

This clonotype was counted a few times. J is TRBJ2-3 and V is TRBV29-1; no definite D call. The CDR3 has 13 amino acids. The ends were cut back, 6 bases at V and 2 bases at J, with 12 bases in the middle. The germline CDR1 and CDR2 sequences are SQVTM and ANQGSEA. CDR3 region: CSVRISNTDTQYF. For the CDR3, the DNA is TGCAGCGTACGGATTTCCAACACAGATACGCAGTATTTT.

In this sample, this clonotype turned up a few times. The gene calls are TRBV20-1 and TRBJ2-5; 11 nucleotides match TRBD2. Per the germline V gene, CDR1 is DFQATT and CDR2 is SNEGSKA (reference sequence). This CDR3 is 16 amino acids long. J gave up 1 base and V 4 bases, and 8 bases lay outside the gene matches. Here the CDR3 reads CSANGLAGGTQETQYF. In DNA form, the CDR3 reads TGCAGTGCTAATGGACTAGCGGGTGGAACCCAAGAGACCCAGTACTTC.

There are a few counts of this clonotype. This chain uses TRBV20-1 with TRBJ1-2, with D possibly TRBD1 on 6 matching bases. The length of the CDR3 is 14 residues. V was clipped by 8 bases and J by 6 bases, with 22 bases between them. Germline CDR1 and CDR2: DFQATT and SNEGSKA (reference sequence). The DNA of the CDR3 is TGCAGTCCCATCGGACGGGGGCTAAAGGATGGCTACACCTTC. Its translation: CSPIGRGLKDGYTF.

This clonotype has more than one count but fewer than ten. The CDR3 nucleotides read TGTGCCACCAGTGAACCCCGGGAGGCCACCGGGGAGCTGTTTTTT. Translated, it gives CATSEPREATGELFF. The chain combines TRBV24-1 with TRBJ2-2; 7 bases map to TRBD2. Germline V gene data show CDR1 as KGHDR and CDR2 as SFDVKD. V dropped 4 bases and J dropped 4; count of bases not matched to a gene: 5. The CDR3 has 15 residues.

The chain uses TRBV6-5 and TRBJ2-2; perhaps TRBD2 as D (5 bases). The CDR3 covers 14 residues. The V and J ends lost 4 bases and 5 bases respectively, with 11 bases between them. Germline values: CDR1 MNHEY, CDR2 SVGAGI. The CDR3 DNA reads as TGTGCCAGCAGTTCTAGAGCGGATACCGGGGAGCTGTTTTTT. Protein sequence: CASSSRADTGELFF.

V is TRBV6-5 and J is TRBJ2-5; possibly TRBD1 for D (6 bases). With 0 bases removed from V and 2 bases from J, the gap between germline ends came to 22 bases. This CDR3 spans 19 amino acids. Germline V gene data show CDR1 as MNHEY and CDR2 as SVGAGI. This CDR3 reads CASSYSMVPLQGLQETQYF. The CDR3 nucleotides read TGTGCCAGCAGTTACTCGATGGTCCCCCTGCAGGGGCTACAAGAGACCCAGTACTTC.

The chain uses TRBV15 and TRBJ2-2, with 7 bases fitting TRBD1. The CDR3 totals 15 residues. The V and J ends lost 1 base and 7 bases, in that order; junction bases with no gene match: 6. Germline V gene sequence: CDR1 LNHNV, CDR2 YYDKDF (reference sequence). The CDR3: CATSRVQGYGGELFF. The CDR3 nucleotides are TGTGCCACCAGCAGAGTACAGGGGTACGGCGGGGAGCTGTTTTTT.

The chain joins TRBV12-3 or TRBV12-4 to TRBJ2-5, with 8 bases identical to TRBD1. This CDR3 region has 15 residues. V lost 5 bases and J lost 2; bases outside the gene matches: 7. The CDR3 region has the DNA TGTGCCAGCAGTCCACATGGACAGGGACAAGAGACCCAGTACTTC. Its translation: CASSPHGQGQETQYF.

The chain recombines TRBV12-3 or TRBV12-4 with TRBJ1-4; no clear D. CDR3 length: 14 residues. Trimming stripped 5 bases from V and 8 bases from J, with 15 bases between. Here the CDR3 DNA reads TGTGCCAGCAGTCCAGTCCCGCTAGGAGAAAAACTGTTTTTT. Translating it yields CASSPVPLGEKLFF.

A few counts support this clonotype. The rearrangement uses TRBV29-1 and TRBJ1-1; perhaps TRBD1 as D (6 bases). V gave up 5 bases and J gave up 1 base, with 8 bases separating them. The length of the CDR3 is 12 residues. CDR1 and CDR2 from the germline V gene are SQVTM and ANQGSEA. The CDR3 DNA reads TGCAGCGTTAGCAGGGGGAACACTGAAGCTTTCTTT. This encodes CSVSRGNTEAFF.

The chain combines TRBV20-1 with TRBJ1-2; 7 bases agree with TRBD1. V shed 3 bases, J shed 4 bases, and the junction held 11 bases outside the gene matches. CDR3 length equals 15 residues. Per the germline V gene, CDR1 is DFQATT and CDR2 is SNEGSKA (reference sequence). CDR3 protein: CSASPLQGEGYGYTF. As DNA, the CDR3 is TGCAGTGCTAGCCCCCTCCAGGGGGAGGGCTATGGCTACACCTTC.

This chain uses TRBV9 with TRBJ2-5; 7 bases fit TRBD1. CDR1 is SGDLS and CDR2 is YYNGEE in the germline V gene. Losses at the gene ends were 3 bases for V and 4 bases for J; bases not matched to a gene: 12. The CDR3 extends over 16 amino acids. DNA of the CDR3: TGTGCCAGCAGCGAAAGCTCCGGGACAGCCATAGAGACCCAGTACTTC. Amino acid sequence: CASSESSGTAIETQYF.

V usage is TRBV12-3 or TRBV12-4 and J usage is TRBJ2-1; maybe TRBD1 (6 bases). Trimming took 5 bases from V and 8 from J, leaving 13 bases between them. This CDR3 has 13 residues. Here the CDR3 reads CASSTGNIDEQFF. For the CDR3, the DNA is TGTGCCAGCAGTACAGGGAATATCGATGAGCAGTTCTTC.

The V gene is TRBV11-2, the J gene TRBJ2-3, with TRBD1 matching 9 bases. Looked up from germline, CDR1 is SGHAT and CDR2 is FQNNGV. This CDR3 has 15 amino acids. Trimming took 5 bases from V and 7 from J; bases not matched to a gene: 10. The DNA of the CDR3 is TGTGCCAGCAGCCCAGAGGGGACAGGGACTAATACGCAGTATTTT. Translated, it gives CASSPEGTGTNTQYF.

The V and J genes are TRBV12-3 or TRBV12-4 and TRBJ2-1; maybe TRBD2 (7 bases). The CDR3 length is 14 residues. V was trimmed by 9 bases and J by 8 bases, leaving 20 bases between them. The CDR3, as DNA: TGTGCCAGTGGCGTTATGGGCGGGGGCGATGAGCAGTTCTTC. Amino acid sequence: CASGVMGGGDEQFF.

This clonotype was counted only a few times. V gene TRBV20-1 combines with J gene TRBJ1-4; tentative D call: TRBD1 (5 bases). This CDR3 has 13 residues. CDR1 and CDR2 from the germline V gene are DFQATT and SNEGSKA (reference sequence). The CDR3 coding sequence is TGCAGCCCAAGGGTGGGGCCTGGTGAAAAACTGTTTTTT. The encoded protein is CSPRVGPGEKLFF.